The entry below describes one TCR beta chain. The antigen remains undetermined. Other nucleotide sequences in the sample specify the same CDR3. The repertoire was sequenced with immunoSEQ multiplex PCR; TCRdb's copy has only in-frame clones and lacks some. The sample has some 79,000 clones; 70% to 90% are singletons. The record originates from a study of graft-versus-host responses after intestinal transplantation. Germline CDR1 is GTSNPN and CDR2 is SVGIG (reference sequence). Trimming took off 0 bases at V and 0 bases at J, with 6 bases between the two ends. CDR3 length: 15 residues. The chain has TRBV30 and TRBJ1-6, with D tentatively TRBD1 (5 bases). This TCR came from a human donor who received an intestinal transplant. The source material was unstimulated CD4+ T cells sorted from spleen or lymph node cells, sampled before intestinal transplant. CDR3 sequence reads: CAWSVGGSYNSPLHF. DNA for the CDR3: TGTGCCTGGAGTGTGGGGGGCTCCTATAATTCACCCCTCCACTTT.